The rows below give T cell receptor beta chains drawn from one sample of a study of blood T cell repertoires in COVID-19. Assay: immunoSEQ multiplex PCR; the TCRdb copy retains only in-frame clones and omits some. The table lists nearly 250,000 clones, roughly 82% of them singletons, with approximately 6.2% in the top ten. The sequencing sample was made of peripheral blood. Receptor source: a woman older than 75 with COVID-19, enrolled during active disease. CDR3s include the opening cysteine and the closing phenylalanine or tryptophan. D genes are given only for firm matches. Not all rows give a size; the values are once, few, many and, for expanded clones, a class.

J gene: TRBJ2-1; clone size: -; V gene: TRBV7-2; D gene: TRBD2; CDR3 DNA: TGTGCCAGCAGCTATAGCGGGGGGGCCTACAATGAGCAGTTCTTC; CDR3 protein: CASSYSGGAYNEQFF
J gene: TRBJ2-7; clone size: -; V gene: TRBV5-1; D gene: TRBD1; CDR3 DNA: TGCGCCAGCAGCTCAGGACAGGGCCCCTACGAGCAGTACTTC; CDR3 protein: CASSSGQGPYEQYF
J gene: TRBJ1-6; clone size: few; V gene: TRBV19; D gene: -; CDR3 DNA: TGTGCCGCCCAGCGGGGTGATAATTCACCCCTCCACTTT; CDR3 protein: CAAQRGDNSPLHF
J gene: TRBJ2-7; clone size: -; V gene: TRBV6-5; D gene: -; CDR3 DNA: TGTGCCAGCAGTTACACTTGGACACAATTCTACGAGCAGTACTTC; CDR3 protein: CASSYTWTQFYEQYF
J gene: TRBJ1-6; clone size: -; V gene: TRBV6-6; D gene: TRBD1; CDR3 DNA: TGTGCCAGCAGTCTCGTTGTCACAGGGGGCTCCTATAATTCACCCCTCCACTTT; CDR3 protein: CASSLVVTGGSYNSPLHF
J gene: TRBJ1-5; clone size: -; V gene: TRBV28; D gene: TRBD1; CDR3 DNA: TGTGCCAGCCAAACACCCCCCGGACAGGGGTTCAATCAGCCCCAGCATTTT; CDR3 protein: CASQTPPGQGFNQPQHF
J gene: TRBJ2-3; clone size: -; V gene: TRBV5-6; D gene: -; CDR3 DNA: TGTGCCAGCAGCTTGGTCAAGGGGAACACAGATACGCAGTATTTT; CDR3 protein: CASSLVKGNTDTQYF
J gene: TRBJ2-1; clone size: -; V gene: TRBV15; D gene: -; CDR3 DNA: TGTGCCACCAGCAGAGATAGGGGATTTGAGCAGTTCTTC; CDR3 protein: CATSRDRGFEQFF
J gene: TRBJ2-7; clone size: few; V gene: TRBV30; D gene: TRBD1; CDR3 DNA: TGTGCCTGGAGTACCAGACAGGGGGTCTACGAGCAGTACTTC; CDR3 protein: CAWSTRQGVYEQYF
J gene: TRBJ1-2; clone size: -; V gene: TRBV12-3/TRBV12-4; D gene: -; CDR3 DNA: TGTGCCAGCAATTATAACTATGGCTACACCTTC; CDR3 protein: CASNYNYGYTF